This T cell receptor beta chain was observed in a study of T cell repertoires in cytomegalovirus infection. Study overall: Evidence of both CMV infection and a matching HLA type came from public TCR beta signatures.

Study-wide results and caveats: HLA-C-restricted CMV clonotypes gave the most frequent clonotype in two of eight donors. Cumulative public TCR beta family frequency identified carriers of CMV plus the relevant HLA.

In its sample, this clonotype was seen many times. Its target is unknown. The CDR3 sequence is 14 residues long. Germline-derived CDR1 and CDR2 are SGHVS and FQNEAQ. V was shortened by 3 bases and J by 5 bases, with 12 bases between the two germline ends. In TCRdb, the reads were re-called with MiXCR into one record per CDR3 protein. The sample has about 260,000 distinct CDR3 sequences; roughly 10% are singletons. The source is a human donor in good health (CMV status not recorded). Some clones in this sample may be carry-over from other donors' samples. The chain recombines TRBV7-8 with TRBJ2-3, with a weak D call TRBD2 (6 bases). Sequenced: PBMCs. For the CDR3, the DNA is TGTGCCAGCAGCTTTCCAGGGCGGGGAGATACGCAGTATTTT. It is translated as CASSFPGRGDTQYF.